Below, 27 T cell receptor beta chains from the same sample are listed, as sequenced in a study of blood T cell repertoires in COVID-19. Libraries were prepared by immunoSEQ multiplex PCR; TCRdb keeps only in-frame clonotypes and omits some of them. The table has about 53,000 clones, roughly four fifths seen once. The sample was peripheral blood. The receptors shown here come from a woman aged 60-70 years with acute or convalescent COVID-19.

V usage is TRBV6-5 and J usage is TRBJ2-7, with 7 positions matching TRBD2. Germline-derived CDR1 and CDR2 are MNHEY and SVGAGI. CDR3 length: 15 amino acids. Trimming at V came to 5 bases and at J to 5 bases, leaving 12 bases not matched to a gene. CDR3 DNA: TGTGCCAGCAGTCCTCAGAGCGGGATGCGCAACGAGCAGTACTTC. This encodes CASSPQSGMRNEQYF.

V usage is TRBV30 and J usage is TRBJ1-6; D may be TRBD1 (5 bases). The germline V gene has CDR1 GTSNPN and CDR2 SVGIG (reference sequence). The CDR3 consists of 14 residues. V dropped 0 bases and J dropped 18 bases, with 21 bases sitting between them. CDR3 amino acids: CAWSVRGRAWPPHF. The CDR3 bases are TGTGCCTGGAGTGTACGAGGCAGGGCTTGGCCTCCCCACTTT.

The CDR3 sequence: CASSLGLRTEAFF. The CDR3 nucleotides are TGTGCCAGCAGCTTGGGTTTGAGGACTGAAGCTTTCTTT. The chain joins TRBV5-6 to TRBJ1-1, with D uncertain. Germline V lookup: CDR1 SGHDT, CDR2 YYEEEE. V lost 0 bases to trimming and J lost 5 bases, with 8 bases between them. This CDR3 comprises 13 residues.

This clone has a single count. The rearrangement uses TRBV28 and TRBJ1-5; the D gene is possibly TRBD1 (5 bases). Trimming removed 7 bases from V and 10 bases from J, with 17 bases in between. The CDR3 has 13 amino acids. Germline values: CDR1 MDHEN, CDR2 SYDVKM. CDR3 residues: CASNPSGALPQHF. DNA of the CDR3: TGTGCCAGCAACCCGAGCGGGGCTCTACCCCAGCATTTT.

This chain connects TRBV10-3 to TRBJ1-5; tentative D call: TRBD1 (5 bases). The CDR3 has 14 amino acids. V lost 2 bases and J lost 11, with 16 bases in between. CDR1 and CDR2 from the germline V gene are ENHRY and SYGVKD. The CDR3 DNA is TGTGCCATCAGTGAGGGGGGGAGCACCGGGGCCCAGCATTTT. It encodes CAISEGGSTGAQHF.

The chain recombines TRBV30 with TRBJ2-7; D is ambiguous. Germline CDR1 reads GTSNPN; CDR2 reads SVGIG (reference sequence). The CDR3 runs 12 residues. Trimming removed 2 bases from V and 0 bases from J, with 5 bases in between. CDR3 loop: CAWSYSSYEQYF. In DNA form, the CDR3 reads TGTGCCTGGAGTTACAGCTCCTACGAGCAGTACTTC.

The chain links TRBV7-8 to TRBJ1-2, with unresolved D. There are 12 residues in the CDR3. Trimming cost V 5 bases and J 6 bases, with 10 bases left between them. CDR1 is SGHVS and CDR2 is FQNEAQ in the germline V gene. CDR3 nucleotide sequence: TGTGCCAGCAGCCGAGGGCGGGATGGCTACACCTTC. Encoded protein: CASSRGRDGYTF.

The V gene is TRBV6-5, the J gene TRBJ2-2; TRBD2 is a possible D gene (6 bases). The CDR3 loop spans 14 amino acids. Germline CDR1 and CDR2: MNHEY and SVGAGI. Trimming removed 8 bases from V and 2 bases from J, with 12 bases in between. CDR3 sequence: CASVWEENTGELFF. As DNA, the CDR3 is TGTGCCAGCGTGTGGGAGGAAAACACCGGGGAGCTGTTTTTT.

The chain uses TRBV10-3 and TRBJ2-7; 9 nucleotides match TRBD1. The CDR3 is made up of 13 amino acids. CDR1 and CDR2 (germline): ENHRY, SYGVKD. J was trimmed by 5 bases and V by 10 bases; bases with no gene match: 9. The CDR3 reads CATGGQGFNEQYF. The CDR3, as DNA: TGTGCCACCGGGGGACAGGGATTCAACGAGCAGTACTTC.

The genes are TRBV3-1 (or the pseudogene TRBV3-2) and TRBJ2-5; 8 nucleotides line up with TRBD2. The CDR3 runs to 16 residues. The ends lost 3 bases at V and 3 bases at J; junction bases unmatched: 9. Germline lookup yields CDR1 LGHDT and CDR2 YNNKEL (reference sequence). The CDR3: CASSHFSGGEKETQYF. CDR3 in DNA: TGTGCCAGCAGCCATTTTTCGGGGGGGGAAAAAGAGACCCAGTACTTC.

The chain is built from TRBV28 and TRBJ2-1; 8 positions match TRBD1. Germline V gives CDR1 MDHEN, CDR2 SYDVKM. J gave up 9 bases and V 2 bases, and 6 bases lay outside the gene matches. The CDR3 consists of 14 residues. This CDR3 is CASSLLQGVGEQFF. CDR3 bases: TGTGCCAGCAGTTTACTACAGGGGGTTGGTGAGCAGTTCTTC.

The chain recombines TRBV6-4 with TRBJ2-3; 10 nucleotides line up with TRBD1. J gave up 4 bases and V 2 bases, and 0 bases lay outside the gene matches. CDR3 length: 14 residues. The V gene's germline CDR1 is MRHNA and CDR2 SNTAGT. DNA of the CDR3: TGTGCCAGCAGTGACGGACAGGGGGCAGATACGCAGTATTTT. This sequence encodes CASSDGQGADTQYF.

This clone was seen a few times. This chain connects TRBV28 to TRBJ1-1, with TRBD1 matching over 7 bases. This CDR3 is built from 15 residues. V lost 3 bases and J lost 11; bases outside the gene matches: 15. Germline CDR1 reads MDHEN; CDR2 reads SYDVKM. CDR3 nucleotides: TGTGCCAGCAGTTTCCGCGGGACAGCAGCCCAGAATGCTTTCTTT. Protein product: CASSFRGTAAQNAFF.

In its sample, this clone was seen once. The rearrangement links TRBV7-2 to TRBJ2-1; 16 bases are shared with TRBD2. Germline CDR1 reads SGHTA; CDR2 reads FQGNSA. V dropped 5 bases and J dropped 2; count of bases not matched to a gene: 9. The CDR3 runs 19 residues. The chain's CDR3 is CASSRRGTSGGGTYNEQFF. The CDR3 DNA is TGTGCCAGCAGCCGGAGAGGGACTAGCGGGGGGGGGACCTACAATGAGCAGTTCTTC.

The V call is TRBV6-2 or TRBV6-3, the J call TRBJ1-5; no definite D call. V was pared by 2 bases and J by 3 bases, with 8 bases between. Germline lookup yields CDR1 MNHEY and CDR2 SVGEGT. This CDR3 comprises 14 residues. CDR3 residues: CASSYRGFNQPQHF. The CDR3 nucleotides are TGTGCCAGCAGTTACCGAGGTTTCAATCAGCCCCAGCATTTT.

The V gene is TRBV6-5, the J gene TRBJ1-5, with no clear D. CDR1 and CDR2 (germline): MNHEY, SVGAGI. Trimming removed 0 bases at V and 7 bases at J, with 7 bases between. The CDR3 is 13 residues long. CDR3 nucleotides: TGTGCCAGCAGTTACTCGATGAGGCAGCCCCAGCATTTT. This encodes CASSYSMRQPQHF.

J is TRBJ1-6 and V is TRBV7-9; no clear D. The CDR3 has 12 residues. The V gene lost 5 bases and the J gene lost 7 bases, with 6 bases spanning the gap. The germline gives CDR1 SEHNR, CDR2 FQNEAQ (reference sequence). Here the CDR3 reads CASSDGNSPLHF. The CDR3 bases are TGTGCCAGCAGCGACGGGAATTCACCCCTCCACTTT.

This clone was seen a handful of times. The chain carries TRBV7-9 and TRBJ1-3; D not certain. CDR3 length: 15 residues. The germline V and J ends were trimmed by 2 bases and 2 bases, with 10 bases remaining between them. Germline CDR1 is SEHNR and CDR2 is FQNEAQ (reference sequence). CDR3 bases: TGTGCCAGCAGCTTACGGGGTTCTACTGGAAACACCATATATTTT. Its protein is CASSLRGSTGNTIYF.

The chain employs TRBV9 and TRBJ2-7; 11 nucleotides agree with TRBD1. CDR1 SGDLS and CDR2 YYNGEE come from the germline V gene. CDR3 length equals 13 residues. V lost 3 bases, J lost 12 bases, and 8 bases stayed unmatched. CDR3 loop: CASSGGQGADLYF. The DNA of the CDR3 is TGTGCCAGCAGCGGAGGACAGGGGGCGGACCTGTACTTC.

The CDR3 region is CASSYSPRDRGRGYTF. The DNA of the CDR3 is TGTGCCAGCAGTTACTCACCCCGGGACAGGGGGCGCGGCTACACCTTC. The chain combines TRBV6-5 with TRBJ1-2; 12 positions agree with TRBD1. Germline CDR1 reads MNHEY; CDR2 reads SVGAGI. The CDR3 length is 16 residues. Unmatched junction bases numbered 7, after V lost 0 bases and J lost 8 bases.

In DNA, the CDR3 is TGTGCCAGCAGCTTACAGGGGTGGTATGGCTACACCTTC. Its protein is CASSLQGWYGYTF. This sequence joins TRBV12-3 or TRBV12-4 and TRBJ1-2; TRBD1 matches 7 bases. CDR3 length: 13 residues. The junction had 6 bases not matched to a gene; V was cut back by 6 bases and J by 5 bases.

The DNA for the CDR3 is TGTGCCAGCAGCGTAGGGGGCAGGGGTTCTGGAAACACCATATATTTT. This codes for CASSVGGRGSGNTIYF. The chain carries TRBV9 and TRBJ1-3, with a weak D call TRBD1 (6 bases). From germline, CDR1 is SGDLS and CDR2 YYNGEE. Trimming stripped 0 bases from V and 1 base from J, with 11 bases between. There are 16 residues in the CDR3.

This clone was picked up one time. The J gene is TRBJ2-5, the V gene TRBV18; D remains unclear. The CDR3 loop spans 13 amino acids. Germline V gives CDR1 KGHSH, CDR2 LQKENI. V lost 3 bases and J lost 3, with 8 bases in between. The CDR3: CASSPLLEETQYF. The CDR3 DNA reads as TGTGCCAGCTCACCTCTCCTAGAAGAGACCCAGTACTTC. The complete variable domain, with remaining parts taken from reference TRBV18 and TRBJ2-5, reads NAGVMQNPRHLVRRRGQEARLRCSPMKGHSHVYWYRQLPEEGLKFMVYLQKENIIDESGMPKERFSAEFPKEGPSILRIQQVVRGDSAAYFCASSPLLEETQYFGPGTRLLVL.

The chain is built from TRBV4-2 and TRBJ1-2, with 8 nucleotides matching TRBD1. The V segment lost 3 bases and the J segment 6 bases; nucleotides outside the gene matches: 6. The CDR3 spans 14 residues. Germline-derived CDR1 and CDR2 are LGHNA and YNFKEQ. CDR3 in amino acids: CASSQDRVNHGYTF. The CDR3 DNA reads as TGTGCCAGCAGCCAGGACAGGGTGAACCATGGCTACACCTTC.

This chain connects TRBV5-4 to TRBJ1-1; D possibly corresponds to TRBD1 (5 bases). Germline values: CDR1 SGHNT, CDR2 YYREEE (reference sequence). The germline V and J ends were trimmed by 7 bases and 0 bases, with 19 bases remaining between them. The CDR3 consists of 16 residues. The CDR3 sequence is CASHRDSYSMNTEAFF. CDR3 sequence (DNA): TGTGCCAGCCACCGAGACAGTTACAGTATGAACACTGAAGCTTTCTTT.

The CDR3 reads CASSLRDTTYEQYF. As DNA, the CDR3 is TGTGCCAGCAGTTTAAGGGACACCACCTACGAGCAGTACTTC. This chain connects TRBV27 to TRBJ2-7, with D possibly matching TRBD1 (6 bases). CDR3 length equals 14 residues. Germline CDR1 reads MNHEY; CDR2 reads SMNVEV (reference sequence). With 2 bases removed from V and 2 bases from J, the gap between germline ends came to 10 bases.

This chain joins TRBV7-9 and TRBJ2-1; 10 nucleotides align to TRBD2. CDR1 and CDR2 (germline): SEHNR, FQNEAQ (reference sequence). There are 14 residues in the CDR3. The V gene end was trimmed by 5 bases and the J gene end by 9 bases; junction bases not matched to a gene: 7. The CDR3 bases are TGTGCCAGCAGCAAAAGCGGGAGGGCCGGTGAGCAGTTCTTC. As protein: CASSKSGRAGEQFF.